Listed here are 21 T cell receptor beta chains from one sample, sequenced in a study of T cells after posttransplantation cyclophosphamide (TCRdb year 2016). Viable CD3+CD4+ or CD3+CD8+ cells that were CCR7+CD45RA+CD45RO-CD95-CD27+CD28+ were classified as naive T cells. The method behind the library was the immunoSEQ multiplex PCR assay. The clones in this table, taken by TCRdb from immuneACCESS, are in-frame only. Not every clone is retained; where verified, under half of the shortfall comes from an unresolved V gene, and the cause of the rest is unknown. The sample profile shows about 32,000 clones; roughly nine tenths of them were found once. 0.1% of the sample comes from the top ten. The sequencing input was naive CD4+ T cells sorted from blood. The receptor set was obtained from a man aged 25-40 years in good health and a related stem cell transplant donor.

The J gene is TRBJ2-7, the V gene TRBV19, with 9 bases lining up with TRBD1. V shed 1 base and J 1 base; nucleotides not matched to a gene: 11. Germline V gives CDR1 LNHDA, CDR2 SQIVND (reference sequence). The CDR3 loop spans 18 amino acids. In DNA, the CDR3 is TGTGCCAGTAGTATAGTCGCCTCCGGGACAGGGCGATCCTACGAGCAGTACTTC. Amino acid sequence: CASSIVASGTGRSYEQYF.

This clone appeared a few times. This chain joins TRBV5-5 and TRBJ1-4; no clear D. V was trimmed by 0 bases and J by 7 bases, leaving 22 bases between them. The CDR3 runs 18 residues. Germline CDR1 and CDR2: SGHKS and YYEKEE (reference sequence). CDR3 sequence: CASSLAGEGLTTGEKLFF. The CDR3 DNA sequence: TGTGCCAGCAGCTTGGCCGGGGAGGGTTTAACCACCGGTGAAAAACTGTTTTTT.

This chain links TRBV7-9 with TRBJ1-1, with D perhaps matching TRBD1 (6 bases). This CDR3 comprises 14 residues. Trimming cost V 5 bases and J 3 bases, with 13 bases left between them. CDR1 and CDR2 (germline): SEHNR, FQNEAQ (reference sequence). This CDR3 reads CASSPKGGHTEAFF. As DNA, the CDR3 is TGTGCCAGCAGCCCGAAGGGGGGGCACACTGAAGCTTTCTTT. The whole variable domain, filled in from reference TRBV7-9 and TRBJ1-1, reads DTGVSQNPRHKITKRGQNVTFRCDPISEHNRLYWYRQTLGQGPEFLTYFQNEAQLEKSRLLSDRFSAERPKGSFSTLEIQRTEQGDSAMYLCASSPKGGHTEAFFGQGTRLTVV.

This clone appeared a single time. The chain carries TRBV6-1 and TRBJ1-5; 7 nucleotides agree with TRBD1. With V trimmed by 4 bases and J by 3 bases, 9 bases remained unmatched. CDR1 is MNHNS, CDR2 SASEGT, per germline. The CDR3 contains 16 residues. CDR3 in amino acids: CASSGRQGITNQPQHF. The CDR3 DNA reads TGTGCCAGCAGTGGGCGACAGGGAATAACCAATCAGCCCCAGCATTTT.

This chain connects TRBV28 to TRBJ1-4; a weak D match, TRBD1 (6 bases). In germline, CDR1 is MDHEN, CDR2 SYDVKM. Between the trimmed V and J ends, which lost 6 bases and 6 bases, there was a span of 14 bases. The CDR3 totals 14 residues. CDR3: CASSPPGQDEKLFF. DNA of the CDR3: TGTGCCAGCAGCCCTCCGGGACAAGATGAAAAACTGTTTTTT. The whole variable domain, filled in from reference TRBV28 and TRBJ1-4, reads DVKVTQSSRYLVKRTGEKVFLECVQDMDHENMFWYRQDPGLGLRLIYFSYDVKMKEKGDIPEGYSVSREKKERFSLILESASTNQTSMYLCASSPPGQDEKLFFGSGTQLSVL.

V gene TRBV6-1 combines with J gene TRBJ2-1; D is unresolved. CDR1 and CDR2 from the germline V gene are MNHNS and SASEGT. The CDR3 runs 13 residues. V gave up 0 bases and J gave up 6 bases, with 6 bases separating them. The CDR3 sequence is CASSEAPGNEQFF. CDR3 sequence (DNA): TGTGCCAGCAGTGAAGCACCAGGCAATGAGCAGTTCTTC.

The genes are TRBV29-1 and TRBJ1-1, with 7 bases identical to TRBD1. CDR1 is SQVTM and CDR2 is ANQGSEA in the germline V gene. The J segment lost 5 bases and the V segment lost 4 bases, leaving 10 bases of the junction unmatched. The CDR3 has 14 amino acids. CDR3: CSVARRGLGTEAFF. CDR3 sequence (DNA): TGCAGCGTTGCGCGTAGGGGGCTTGGTACTGAAGCTTTCTTT.

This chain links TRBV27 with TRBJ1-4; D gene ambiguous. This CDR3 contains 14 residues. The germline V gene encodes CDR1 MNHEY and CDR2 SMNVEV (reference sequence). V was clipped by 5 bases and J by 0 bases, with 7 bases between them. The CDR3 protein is CASSKPTTNEKLFF. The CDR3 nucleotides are TGTGCCAGCAGTAAACCTACAACTAATGAAAAACTGTTTTTT.

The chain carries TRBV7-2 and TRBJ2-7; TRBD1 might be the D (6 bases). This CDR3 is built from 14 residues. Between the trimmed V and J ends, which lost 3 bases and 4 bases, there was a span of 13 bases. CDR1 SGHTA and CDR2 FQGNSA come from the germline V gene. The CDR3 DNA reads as TGTGCCAGCAGCTTCCAAGGGGGTGGATACGAGCAGTACTTC. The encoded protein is CASSFQGGGYEQYF.

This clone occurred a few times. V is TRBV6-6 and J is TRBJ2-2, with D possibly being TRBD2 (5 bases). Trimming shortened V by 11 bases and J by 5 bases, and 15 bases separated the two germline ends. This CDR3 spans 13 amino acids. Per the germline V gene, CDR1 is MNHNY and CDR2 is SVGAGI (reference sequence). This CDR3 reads CACGERQTGELFF. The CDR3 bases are TGTGCCTGTGGGGAGCGGCAGACCGGGGAGCTGTTTTTT.

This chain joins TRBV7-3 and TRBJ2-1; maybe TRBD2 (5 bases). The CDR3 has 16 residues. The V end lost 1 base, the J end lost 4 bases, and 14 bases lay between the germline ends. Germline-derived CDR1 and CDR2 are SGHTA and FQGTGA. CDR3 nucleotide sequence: TGTGCCAGCAGCTTAAGAGGGAGTGAGCTTTACAATGAGCAGTTCTTC. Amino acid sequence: CASSLRGSELYNEQFF.

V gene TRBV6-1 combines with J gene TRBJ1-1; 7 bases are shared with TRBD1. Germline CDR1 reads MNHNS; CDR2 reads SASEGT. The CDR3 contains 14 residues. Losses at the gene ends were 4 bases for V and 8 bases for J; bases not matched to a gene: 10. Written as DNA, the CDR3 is TGTGCCAGCAGTGTGCGCAGGGGGGACCTGGAAGCTTTCTTT. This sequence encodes CASSVRRGDLEAFF.

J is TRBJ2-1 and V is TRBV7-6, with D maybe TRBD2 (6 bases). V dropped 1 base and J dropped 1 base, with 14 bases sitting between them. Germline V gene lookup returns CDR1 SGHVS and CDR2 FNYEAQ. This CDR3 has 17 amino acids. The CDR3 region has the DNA TGTGCCAGCAGCTTAGTTCGACCAGGGAGGTCCTACAATGAGCAGTTCTTC. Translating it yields CASSLVRPGRSYNEQFF.

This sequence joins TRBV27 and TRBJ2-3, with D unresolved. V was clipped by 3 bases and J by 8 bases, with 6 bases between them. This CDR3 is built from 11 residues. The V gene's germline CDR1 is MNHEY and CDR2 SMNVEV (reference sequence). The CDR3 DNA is TGTGCCAGCAGTTTTGGAGTTACGCAGTATTTT. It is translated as CASSFGVTQYF.

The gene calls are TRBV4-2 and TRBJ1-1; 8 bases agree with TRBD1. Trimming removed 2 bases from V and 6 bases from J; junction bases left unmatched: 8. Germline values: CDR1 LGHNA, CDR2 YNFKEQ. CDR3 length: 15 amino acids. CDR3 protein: CASSQPTGGVSEAFF. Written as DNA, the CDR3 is TGTGCCAGCAGCCAACCAACAGGGGGGGTTTCTGAAGCTTTCTTT.

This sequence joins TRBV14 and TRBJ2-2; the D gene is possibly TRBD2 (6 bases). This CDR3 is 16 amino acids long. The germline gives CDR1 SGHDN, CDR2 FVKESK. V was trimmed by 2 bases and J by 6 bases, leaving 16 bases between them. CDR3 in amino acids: CASSQPIGLSAGELFF. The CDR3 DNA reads TGTGCCAGCAGCCAACCAATTGGACTATCCGCCGGGGAGCTGTTTTTT.

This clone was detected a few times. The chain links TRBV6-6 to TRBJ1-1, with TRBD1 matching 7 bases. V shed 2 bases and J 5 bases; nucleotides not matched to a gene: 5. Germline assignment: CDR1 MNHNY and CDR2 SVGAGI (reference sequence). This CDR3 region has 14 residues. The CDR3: CASSYRRGLTEAFF. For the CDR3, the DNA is TGTGCCAGCAGTTACCGCAGGGGGTTGACTGAAGCTTTCTTT.

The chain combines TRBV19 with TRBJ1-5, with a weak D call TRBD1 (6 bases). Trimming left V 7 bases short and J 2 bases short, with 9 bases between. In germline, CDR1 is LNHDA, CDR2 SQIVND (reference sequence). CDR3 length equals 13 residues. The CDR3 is CASISGGNQPQHF. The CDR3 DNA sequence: TGTGCCAGTATTTCAGGGGGCAATCAGCCCCAGCATTTT. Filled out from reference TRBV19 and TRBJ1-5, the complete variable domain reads DGGITQSPKYLFRKEGQNVTLSCEQNLNHDAMYWYRQDPGQGLRLIYYSQIVNDFQKGDIAEGYSVSREKKESFPLTVTSAQKNPTAFYLCASISGGNQPQHFGDGTRLSIL.

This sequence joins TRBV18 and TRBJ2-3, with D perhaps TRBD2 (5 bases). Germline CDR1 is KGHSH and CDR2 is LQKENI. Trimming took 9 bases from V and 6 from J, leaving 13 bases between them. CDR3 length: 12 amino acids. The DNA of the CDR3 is TGTGCCAGTCGCCCCACGGGGGATACGCAGTATTTT. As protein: CASRPTGDTQYF.

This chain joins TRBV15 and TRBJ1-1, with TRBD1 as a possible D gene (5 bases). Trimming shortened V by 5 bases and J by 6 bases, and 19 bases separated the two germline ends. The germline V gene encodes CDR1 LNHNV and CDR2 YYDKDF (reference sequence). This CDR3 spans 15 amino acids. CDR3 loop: CATSPRRAGGSEAFF. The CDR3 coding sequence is TGTGCCACCAGCCCGCGTCGGGCGGGGGGATCTGAAGCTTTCTTT. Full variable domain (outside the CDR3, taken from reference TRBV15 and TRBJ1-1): DAMVIQNPRYQVTQFGKPVTLSCSQTLNHNVMYWYQQKSSQAPKLLFHYYDKDFNNEADTPDNFQSRRPNTSFCFLDIRSPGLGDTAMYLCATSPRRAGGSEAFFGQGTRLTVV.

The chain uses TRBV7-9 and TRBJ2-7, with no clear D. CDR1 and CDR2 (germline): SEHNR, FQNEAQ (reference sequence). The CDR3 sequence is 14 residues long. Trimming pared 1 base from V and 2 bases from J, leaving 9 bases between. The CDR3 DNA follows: TGTGCCAGCAGCTTAGGGCTAGTAACCTACGAGCAGTACTTC. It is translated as CASSLGLVTYEQYF.